The 21 T cell receptor beta chains below all came from one sample that was sequenced in a study of T cell responses to AZD1222 COVID-19 vaccine. Profiled with immunoSEQ multiplex PCR; TCRdb holds only in-frame clones, not every one. The table lists about 180,000 clones, just over 85% of them singletons. Sequenced material: peripheral blood, taken on day 0 of AZD1222 vaccination. Source of these receptors: an adult in good health.

The chain uses TRBV10-1 and TRBJ2-5, with 9 bases matching TRBD1. V was pared by 7 bases and J by 3 bases, with 6 bases of the junction left unmatched. The CDR3 length is 14 residues. Germline CDR1 and CDR2: WNHNN and SYGVQD (reference sequence). CDR3 in amino acids: CASTGGTGKETQYF. The CDR3 region has the DNA TGCGCCAGCACCGGAGGGACAGGGAAAGAGACCCAGTACTTC.

The chain employs TRBV5-1 and TRBJ1-5; TRBD1 matches 7 bases. CDR1 is SGHRS and CDR2 is YFSETQ in the germline V gene. The V and J ends lost 0 bases and 7 bases, in that order; junction bases with no gene match: 4. The CDR3 spans 14 residues. The CDR3 DNA reads TGCGCCAGCAGCTTGGCGACAGGGCAACAGCCCCAGCATTTT. Translated, it gives CASSLATGQQPQHF. Using reference TRBV5-1 and TRBJ1-5 for the parts outside the CDR3, the full variable domain is KAGVTQTPRYLIKTRGQQVTLSCSPISGHRSVSWYQQTPGQGLQFLFEYFSETQRNKGNFPGRFSGRQFSNSRSEMNVSTLELGDSALYLCASSLATGQQPQHFGDGTRLSIL.

V gene TRBV19 combines with J gene TRBJ2-1; D gene uncertain. V gave up 2 bases and J gave up 9 bases, with 14 bases separating them. There are 14 residues in the CDR3. Germline V gene lookup returns CDR1 LNHDA and CDR2 SQIVND (reference sequence). For the CDR3, the DNA is TGTGCCAGTAGTATAACCGGTTATTCTAGTGAGCAGTTCTTC. Translated, it gives CASSITGYSSEQFF.

Points on this clone: The same CDR3 is also encoded by other DNA sequences in this sample. This chain connects TRBV11-2 to TRBJ2-7; D gene uncertain. This CDR3 has 12 amino acids. V was cut by 1 base and J by 3 bases, with 4 bases left in between. Germline CDR1 reads SGHAT; CDR2 reads FQNNGV. The CDR3 protein is CASSLVGYEQYF. The CDR3 DNA follows: TGTGCCAGCAGCTTAGTTGGCTACGAGCAGTACTTC.

The rearrangement uses TRBV9 and TRBJ2-5; no definite D call. This CDR3 spans 14 amino acids. V was pared by 0 bases and J by 3 bases, with 9 bases between. The germline V gene encodes CDR1 SGDLS and CDR2 YYNGEE. The chain's CDR3 is CASSVAPLKETQYF. For the CDR3, the DNA is TGTGCCAGCAGCGTAGCTCCCCTTAAAGAGACCCAGTACTTC.

The rearrangement links TRBV18 to TRBJ1-4; no firm D call. From germline, CDR1 is KGHSH and CDR2 LQKENI. The CDR3 has 16 residues. V was shortened by 3 bases and J by 5 bases, with 16 bases between the two germline ends. This chain's CDR3 is CASSPRLGMGNEKLFF. CDR3 DNA sequence: TGTGCCAGCTCACCCCGCCTCGGGATGGGAAATGAAAAACTGTTTTTT.

V is TRBV6-6 and J is TRBJ2-7; D remains ambiguous. With 6 bases removed from V and 3 bases from J, the gap between germline ends came to 15 bases. The CDR3 sequence is 14 residues long. The germline V gene has CDR1 MNHNY and CDR2 SVGAGI (reference sequence). The CDR3 DNA is TGTGCCAGCAGGCAAAACTTAGCTGGCTACGAGCAGTACTTC. This codes for CASRQNLAGYEQYF.

V is TRBV5-1 and J is TRBJ2-3; D remains ambiguous. The V gene lost 0 bases and the J gene lost 14 bases, with 10 bases spanning the gap. The CDR3 runs to 11 residues. Germline CDR1 is SGHRS and CDR2 is YFSETQ. The CDR3 sequence: CASSLEAAWYF. CDR3 DNA sequence: TGCGCCAGCAGCTTGGAGGCGGCATGGTATTTT.

This chain joins TRBV5-1 and TRBJ1-4; a possible D gene is TRBD1 (6 bases). The CDR3 covers 16 residues. Germline V gives CDR1 SGHRS, CDR2 YFSETQ. V was trimmed by 0 bases and J by 3 bases, leaving 12 bases between them. CDR3 loop: CASSLVQGSPNEKLFF. The CDR3 DNA is TGCGCCAGCAGCTTGGTTCAGGGGTCCCCTAATGAAAAACTGTTTTTT.

The chain recombines TRBV27 with TRBJ2-7, with no clear D. Germline V CDR1 and CDR2: MNHEY, SMNVEV (reference sequence). The length of the CDR3 is 16 residues. V was shortened by 2 bases and J by 0 bases, with 14 bases between the two germline ends. CDR3 amino acids: CASSLLGSSSSYEQYF. The CDR3 DNA sequence: TGTGCCAGCAGTTTACTGGGCTCTTCCAGCTCCTACGAGCAGTACTTC.

V and J are TRBV7-9 and TRBJ1-1, with no clear D. The CDR3 contains 14 residues. The germline gives CDR1 SEHNR, CDR2 FQNEAQ (reference sequence). V was cut by 4 bases and J by 4 bases, with 13 bases left in between. The CDR3 reads CASSSTRRATEAFF. The CDR3 bases are TGTGCCAGCAGCTCCACTAGGCGTGCCACTGAAGCTTTCTTT.

In this sample, this clone turned up once. This chain connects TRBV30 to TRBJ1-1, with D unresolved. CDR1 is GTSNPN, CDR2 SVGIG, per germline (reference sequence). CDR3 size: 13 residues. V gave up 1 base and J gave up 0 bases, with 6 bases separating them. CDR3 residues: CAWSAVMNTEAFF. The DNA for the CDR3 is TGTGCCTGGAGTGCGGTAATGAACACTGAAGCTTTCTTT. Full variable domain (rest looked up from reference TRBV30 and TRBJ1-1): SQTIHQWPATLVQPVGSPLSLECTVEGTSNPNLYWYRQAAGRGLQLLFYSVGIGQISSEVPQNLSASRPQDRQFILSSKKLLLSDSGFYLCAWSAVMNTEAFFGQGTRLTVV.

The CDR3 reads CASRGGQGERAYNSPLHF. The CDR3 DNA is TGTGCCAGCAGAGGTGGACAGGGAGAGAGGGCCTATAATTCACCCCTCCACTTT. The gene calls are TRBV2 and TRBJ1-6, with 8 bases that match TRBD1. Germline CDR1 is SNHLY and CDR2 is FYNNEI. The CDR3 totals 18 residues. V shed 6 bases and J 2 bases; nucleotides not matched to a gene: 12. The full variable domain, rest sourced from reference TRBV2 and TRBJ1-6, is EPEVTQTPSHQVTQMGQEVILRCVPISNHLYFYWYRQILGQKVEFLVSFYNNEISEKSEIFDDQFSVERPDGSNFTLKIRSTKLEDSAMYFCASRGGQGERAYNSPLHFGNGTRLTVT.

The chain recombines TRBV7-8 with TRBJ1-5; TRBD1 is a possible D gene (5 bases). Trimming took off 5 bases at V and 4 bases at J, with 21 bases between the two ends. From germline, CDR1 is SGHVS and CDR2 FQNEAQ. This CDR3 contains 17 residues. The CDR3 DNA follows: TGTGCCAGCAGCATACCGCTCCGGGGGAAGGGGAATCAGCCCCAGCATTTT. It yields the protein CASSIPLRGKGNQPQHF.

A few counts support this clone. The chain uses TRBV7-3 and TRBJ1-2; tentatively, D is TRBD1 (6 bases). Trimming left V 6 bases short and J 2 bases short, with 10 bases between. Germline CDR1 and CDR2: SGHTA and FQGTGA. The CDR3 is 13 residues long. CDR3 DNA: TGTGCCAGCAGTCTACAGGGAAACTATGGCTACACCTTC. The encoded protein is CASSLQGNYGYTF.

V gene TRBV10-1 combines with J gene TRBJ1-6; D is uncertain. With 0 bases removed from V and 11 bases from J, the gap between germline ends came to 8 bases. This CDR3 comprises 13 residues. Per germline, CDR1 WNHNN and CDR2 SYGVQD (reference sequence). The CDR3 is CASSESEVTPLHF. CDR3 nucleotide sequence: TGCGCCAGCAGTGAGTCGGAAGTTACACCCCTCCACTTT.

V gene TRBV7-2 combines with J gene TRBJ2-3; D may be TRBD1 (5 bases). The CDR3 length is 14 residues. Trimming cost V 5 bases and J 5 bases, with 14 bases left between them. Germline V lookup: CDR1 SGHTA, CDR2 FQGNSA. This CDR3 reads CASSPPTVGDTQYF. The CDR3 nucleotides read TGTGCCAGCAGCCCTCCGACAGTGGGAGATACGCAGTATTTT.

The chain recombines TRBV19 with TRBJ2-1; 13 bases fit TRBD2. The germline CDR1 and CDR2 sequences are LNHDA and SQIVND (reference sequence). Trimming took 6 bases from V and 10 from J; bases not matched to a gene: 6. This CDR3 is built from 14 residues. The CDR3 nucleotides read TGTGCCAGTAGAACTAGCGGGGGGGCCCGCGAGCAGTTCTTC. It encodes CASRTSGGAREQFF.

The V and J genes are TRBV15 and TRBJ1-2; 11 bases map to TRBD1. Germline V CDR1 and CDR2: LNHNV, YYDKDF (reference sequence). The V gene end was trimmed by 2 bases and the J gene end by 4 bases; junction bases not matched to a gene: 6. This CDR3 is 16 amino acids long. CDR3 protein: CATSRPGTGGIYGYTF. The CDR3 bases are TGTGCCACCAGCAGACCCGGGACAGGGGGTATCTATGGCTACACCTTC. Full variable domain (missing parts from reference TRBV15 and TRBJ1-2): DAMVIQNPRYQVTQFGKPVTLSCSQTLNHNVMYWYQQKSSQAPKLLFHYYDKDFNNEADTPDNFQSRRPNTSFCFLDIRSPGLGDTAMYLCATSRPGTGGIYGYTFGSGTRLTVV.

Turning to this clone: The junction does not match germline at one end; this may be a read error. V and J are TRBV5-8 and TRBJ2-1, with D hard to call. CDR3 length equals 19 residues. Germline lookup yields CDR1 SGHTS and CDR2 YDEGEE. The CDR3 spells CASTLESRSRNPAYNEQFF. The CDR3 DNA reads TGTGCCAGCACCTTGGAGAGTAGGTCCCGCAATCCGGCCTACAATGAGCAGTTCTTC.

The chain carries TRBV6-5 and TRBJ1-5; D is possibly TRBD1 (5 bases). The CDR3 is made up of 13 amino acids. In germline, CDR1 is MNHEY, CDR2 SVGAGI. V was pared by 8 bases and J by 3 bases, with 11 bases between. The CDR3 bases are TGTGCCAGCCAAGGGGCGATCAATCAGCCCCAGCATTTT. Residues: CASQGAINQPQHF.